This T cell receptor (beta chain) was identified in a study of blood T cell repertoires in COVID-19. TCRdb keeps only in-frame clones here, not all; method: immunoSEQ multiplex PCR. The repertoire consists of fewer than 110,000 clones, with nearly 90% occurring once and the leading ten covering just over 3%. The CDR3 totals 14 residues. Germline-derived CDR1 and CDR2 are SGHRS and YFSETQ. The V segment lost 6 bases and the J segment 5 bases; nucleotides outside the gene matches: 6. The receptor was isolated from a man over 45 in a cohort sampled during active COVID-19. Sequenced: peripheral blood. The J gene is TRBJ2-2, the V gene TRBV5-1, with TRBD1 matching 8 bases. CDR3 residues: CASTDRGPTGELFF. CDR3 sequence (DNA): TGCGCCAGCACCGACAGGGGACCAACCGGGGAGCTGTTTTTT.